The TCR beta chain under discussion was sequenced for a study of regulatory T cells in long-lasting Graves disease. Study-wide results and limits: Persistent cases favored TRBV28, TRBJ1-2 and TRBJ2-5.

The time point was: newly diagnosed GD, antithyroid drugs for less than 3 months. RNA extracted from PBMCs served as the sequencing template. As concerns this clonotype: Its antigen is currently unknown.

This CDR3 has 14 amino acids. Germline values: CDR1 MNHNS, CDR2 SASEGT. Trimming left V 5 bases short and J 3 bases short, with 13 bases between. Sequencing libraries for TCR beta were prepared with iRepertoire HTBI primers and Arm-PCR of CDR3 regions. TCRdb re-derived calls from the multiplex PCR reads in MiXCR, one entry per CDR3 protein. The sample comprises hundreds of thousands of distinct CDR3 sequences, about 14% of which are singletons, and roughly 20% rests with the top ten. The chain carries TRBV6-1 and TRBJ1-1, with D hard to call. Here the sequenced sample was peripheral blood mononuclear cells (PBMCs), taken at new diagnosis, from a patient treated with antithyroid drugs. This TCR was recovered from a female donor with Graves disease. The CDR3 is CASSRSWKDTEAFF. The CDR3 DNA reads as TGTGCCAGCAGTCGGAGCTGGAAGGACACTGAAGCTTTCTTT.